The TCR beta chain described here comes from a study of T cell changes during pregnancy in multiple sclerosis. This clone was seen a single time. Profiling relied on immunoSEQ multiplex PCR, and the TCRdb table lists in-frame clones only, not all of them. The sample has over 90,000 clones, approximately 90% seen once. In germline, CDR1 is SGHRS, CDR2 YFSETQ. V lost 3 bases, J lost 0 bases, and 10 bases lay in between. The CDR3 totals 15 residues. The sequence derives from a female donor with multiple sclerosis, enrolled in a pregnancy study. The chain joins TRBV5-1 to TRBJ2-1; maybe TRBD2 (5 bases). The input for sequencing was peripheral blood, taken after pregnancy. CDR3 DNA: TGCGCCAGCAGCTCACTGGGGAGCTCCTACAATGAGCAGTTCTTC. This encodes CASSSLGSSYNEQFF. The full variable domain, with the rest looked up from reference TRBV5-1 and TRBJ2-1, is KAGVTQTPRYLIKTRGQQVTLSCSPISGHRSVSWYQQTPGQGLQFLFEYFSETQRNKGNFPGRFSGRQFSNSRSEMNVSTLELGDSALYLCASSSLGSSYNEQFFGPGTRLTVL.